The text below deals with one T cell receptor beta chain. Generated by immunoSEQ multiplex PCR, the TCRdb table keeps only in-frame clones and is missing some. The sample carries 300,000 to 400,000 clones, about 90% recorded once. The sample comes from a study of blood T cell repertoires in COVID-19. Study overall: In each case, the material was cDNA or gDNA derived from T cells, B-cell-depleted T cells, or PBMCs.

Germline CDR1 reads MDHEN; CDR2 reads SYDVKM. V was pared by 5 bases and J by 8 bases, with 12 bases of the junction left unmatched. The CDR3 is 16 amino acids. This clonotype originated in a woman aged 45-59 years with COVID-19, enrolled during active disease. Sequencing used peripheral blood. This chain links TRBV28 with TRBJ2-2; 9 bases agree with TRBD2. CDR3 coding DNA: TGTGCCAGCAGTCCCGTAAGGAGCGGGAGGACAGGGGAGCTGTTTTTT. Translation: CASSPVRSGRTGELFF.